This record covers a single TCR beta chain. The repertoire was sequenced with immunoSEQ multiplex PCR; TCRdb's copy has only in-frame clones and lacks some. The sample has around 96,000 clones, around 93% seen once. The CDR3 covers 13 residues. CDR1 MNHEY and CDR2 SVGAGI come from the germline V gene. V shed 7 bases and J 2 bases; nucleotides not matched to a gene: 3. The data are from a study of T cell changes during pregnancy in multiple sclerosis. The TCR sequence derives from a female donor with multiple sclerosis, enrolled in a pregnancy study. This chain links TRBV6-5 with TRBJ2-7, with 9 bases lining up with TRBD1. This specimen consisted of peripheral blood, obtained in the third trimester of pregnancy. CDR3 in amino acids: CASTGDRAYEQYF. CDR3 DNA: TGTGCCAGCACAGGGGACAGGGCCTACGAGCAGTACTTC.